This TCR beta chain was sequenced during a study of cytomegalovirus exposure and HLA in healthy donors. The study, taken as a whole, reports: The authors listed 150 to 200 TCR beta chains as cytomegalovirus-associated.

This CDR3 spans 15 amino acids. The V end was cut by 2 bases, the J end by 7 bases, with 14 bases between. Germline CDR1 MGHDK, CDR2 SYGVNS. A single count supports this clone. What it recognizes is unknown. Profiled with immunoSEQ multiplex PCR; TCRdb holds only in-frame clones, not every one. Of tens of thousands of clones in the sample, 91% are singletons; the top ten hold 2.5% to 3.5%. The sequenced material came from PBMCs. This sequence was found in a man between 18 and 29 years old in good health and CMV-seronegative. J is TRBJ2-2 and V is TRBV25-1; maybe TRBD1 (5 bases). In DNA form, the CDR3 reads TGTGCCAGCAGTGAAGAAGGGGTTTGGTTCGGGGAGCTGTTTTTT. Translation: CASSEEGVWFGELFF.